A selection of T cell receptor beta chains follows, all from one sample in a study of T cell clones after liver transplantation. Clones were sequenced by immunoSEQ multiplex PCR, and TCRdb holds only the in-frame ones, with some missing. This sample yields about 5,800 clones, of which 31% are seen a single time; roughly a sixth belongs to the top ten. The antigens of these receptors remain unknown. Sample: CD4+ T cells from cultured PBMCs. The source is a human patient who received a liver transplant. Some T cells may originate from the graft donor. Both conserved end residues are part of each CDR3. Fields, in order: J gene, CDR3 length, V gene, D gene, clone size, CDR3 DNA, CDR3 protein. A D gene is named only where the DNA matches it firmly. Expanded clones are given a class, and other clones once, few, many or no size at all.

J gene: TRBJ2-2
CDR3 length: 15
V gene: TRBV6-5
D gene: -
clone size: few
CDR3 DNA: TGTGCCAGCAGTTACGGGCAGGGTAACACCGGGGAGCTGTTTTTT
CDR3 protein: CASSYGQGNTGELFF

J gene: TRBJ2-3
CDR3 length: 19
V gene: TRBV9
D gene: -
clone size: once
CDR3 DNA: TGTGCCAGCAGCAGCGGGCTTGGGCGCGTAGTGGTTGGCACAGATACGCAGTATTTT
CDR3 protein: CASSSGLGRVVVGTDTQYF

J gene: TRBJ1-1
CDR3 length: 14
V gene: TRBV5-1
D gene: -
clone size: few
CDR3 DNA: TGCGCCAGCAGCTTGACCGGGACTCACACTGAAGCTTTCTTT
CDR3 protein: CASSLTGTHTEAFF

J gene: TRBJ2-5
CDR3 length: 13
V gene: TRBV18
D gene: -
clone size: -
CDR3 DNA: TGTGCCAGCTCAATTGGAACCAGGGAGACCCAGTACTTC
CDR3 protein: CASSIGTRETQYF

J gene: TRBJ2-3
CDR3 length: 16
V gene: TRBV28
D gene: TRBD1
clone size: few
CDR3 DNA: TGTGCCAGCAGTCCCGGACAGGGTCTATACACAGATACGCAGTATTTT
CDR3 protein: CASSPGQGLYTDTQYF

J gene: TRBJ2-7
CDR3 length: 14
V gene: TRBV28
D gene: -
clone size: -
CDR3 DNA: TGTGCCAGCAGGGAACCGGGACAAACCTACGAGCAGTACTTC
CDR3 protein: CASREPGQTYEQYF

J gene: TRBJ2-3
CDR3 length: 15
V gene: TRBV9
D gene: TRBD2
clone size: -
CDR3 DNA: TGTGCCAGCAGCGTAGGGACTAGCGGCACAGATACGCAGTATTTT
CDR3 protein: CASSVGTSGTDTQYF

J gene: TRBJ2-2
CDR3 length: 15
V gene: TRBV6-5
D gene: -
clone size: once
CDR3 DNA: TGTGCCAGCAGTCGACAAACTACGAACACCGGGGAGCTGTTTTTT
CDR3 protein: CASSRQTTNTGELFF

J gene: TRBJ2-2
CDR3 length: 15
V gene: TRBV30
D gene: -
clone size: -
CDR3 DNA: TGTGCCTGGAGTGTGTTGCCCGCGAACACCGGGGAGCTGTTTTTT
CDR3 protein: CAWSVLPANTGELFF

J gene: TRBJ1-2
CDR3 length: 12
V gene: TRBV11-3
D gene: TRBD1
clone size: -
CDR3 DNA: TGTGCCAGCAGCCCCCGGGACAGTGGCTACACCTTC
CDR3 protein: CASSPRDSGYTF

J gene: TRBJ2-1
CDR3 length: 13
V gene: TRBV6-6
D gene: -
clone size: few
CDR3 DNA: TGTGCCAGCAGTAGACAGGTCGACAATGAGCAGTTCTTC
CDR3 protein: CASSRQVDNEQFF

J gene: TRBJ1-2
CDR3 length: 15
V gene: TRBV11-1
D gene: -
clone size: few
CDR3 DNA: TGTGCCAGCAGCTTGCGCCGGGGGCCTAACTATGGCTACACCTTC
CDR3 protein: CASSLRRGPNYGYTF

J gene: TRBJ1-1
CDR3 length: 14
V gene: TRBV5-1
D gene: -
clone size: -
CDR3 DNA: TGCGCCAGCAGCTTTGGGCAGGGGAACACTGAAGCTTTCTTT
CDR3 protein: CASSFGQGNTEAFF

J gene: TRBJ2-5
CDR3 length: 15
V gene: TRBV11-3
D gene: -
clone size: -
CDR3 DNA: TGTGCCAGCAGCTTAGACCAAGGGGTCCAAGAGACCCAGTACTTC
CDR3 protein: CASSLDQGVQETQYF

J gene: TRBJ2-1
CDR3 length: 15
V gene: TRBV4-3
D gene: TRBD2
clone size: few
CDR3 DNA: TGCGCCAGCAGTTCGACTAGCGGGACGAGAAATGAGCAGTTCTTC
CDR3 protein: CASSSTSGTRNEQFF

J gene: TRBJ2-3
CDR3 length: 15
V gene: TRBV6-1
D gene: TRBD2
clone size: medium-sized
CDR3 DNA: TGTGCCAGGGACACAGGGATAGGGGCGGGAGGTACGCAGTATTTT
CDR3 protein: CARDTGIGAGGTQYF

J gene: TRBJ2-1
CDR3 length: 17
V gene: TRBV9
D gene: TRBD2
clone size: -
CDR3 DNA: TGTGCCAGCAGCACAGGACTAGCGGGAGGGAGTTACAATGAGCAGTTCTTC
CDR3 protein: CASSTGLAGGSYNEQFF

J gene: TRBJ2-7
CDR3 length: 18
V gene: TRBV6-1
D gene: TRBD2
clone size: once
CDR3 DNA: TGTGCCAGCAGTGAAGGTCTAGCGGGGGGGCAGATCTTGTACGAGCAGTACTTC
CDR3 protein: CASSEGLAGGQILYEQYF

J gene: TRBJ1-2
CDR3 length: 18
V gene: TRBV5-1
D gene: -
clone size: few
CDR3 DNA: TGCGCCAGCAGCTTGGGAGGGGTGCCGGGTCGCCGGACATATGGCTACACCTTC
CDR3 protein: CASSLGGVPGRRTYGYTF

J gene: TRBJ1-5
CDR3 length: 11
V gene: TRBV28
D gene: -
clone size: medium-sized
CDR3 DNA: TGTGCCAGCAGTAAGGAACGACCCCAGCATTTT
CDR3 protein: CASSKERPQHF

J gene: TRBJ2-7
CDR3 length: 13
V gene: TRBV28
D gene: -
clone size: -
CDR3 DNA: TGTGCCAGCTTTTCCGGGCAGCGCTACGAGCAGTACTTC
CDR3 protein: CASFSGQRYEQYF

J gene: TRBJ2-2
CDR3 length: 16
V gene: TRBV2
D gene: TRBD1
clone size: -
CDR3 DNA: TGTGCCAGCAGTATCGGACAGGGAGGTCACAGCGGGGAGCTGTTTTTT
CDR3 protein: CASSIGQGGHSGELFF

J gene: TRBJ1-3
CDR3 length: 15
V gene: TRBV7-2
D gene: TRBD1
clone size: -
CDR3 DNA: TGTGCCAGCAGCCCGGGACAGGGGCCTGGAAACACCATATATTTT
CDR3 protein: CASSPGQGPGNTIYF

J gene: TRBJ2-2
CDR3 length: 17
V gene: TRBV2
D gene: TRBD2
clone size: few
CDR3 DNA: TGTGCCCGCAGTGCACCTAGCGGGGGGGCCGTTAACGGGGAGCTGTTTTTT
CDR3 protein: CARSAPSGGAVNGELFF

J gene: TRBJ2-1
CDR3 length: 16
V gene: TRBV18
D gene: TRBD2
clone size: -
CDR3 DNA: TGTGCCAGCTCACCAGGACTAGCGGGAGGGTACAATGAGCAGTTCTTC
CDR3 protein: CASSPGLAGGYNEQFF

J gene: TRBJ2-1
CDR3 length: 11
V gene: TRBV6-1
D gene: -
clone size: -
CDR3 DNA: TGTGCCAGCAGTAGGTACAATGAGCAGTTCTTC
CDR3 protein: CASSRYNEQFF

J gene: TRBJ2-7
CDR3 length: 13
V gene: TRBV6-1
D gene: -
clone size: -
CDR3 DNA: TGTGCCAGCTCCATAGGGGGAATCTACGAGCAGTACTTC
CDR3 protein: CASSIGGIYEQYF

J gene: TRBJ1-1
CDR3 length: 15
V gene: TRBV19
D gene: -
clone size: few
CDR3 DNA: TGTGCCAGTAGTCCCAGACAGATAATGAACACTGAAGCTTTCTTT
CDR3 protein: CASSPRQIMNTEAFF

J gene: TRBJ2-3
CDR3 length: 14
V gene: TRBV5-4
D gene: TRBD1
clone size: -
CDR3 DNA: TGTGCCAGCAGCACACAGGGGGCTACAGATACGCAGTATTTT
CDR3 protein: CASSTQGATDTQYF

J gene: TRBJ2-4
CDR3 length: 15
V gene: TRBV5-6
D gene: -
clone size: -
CDR3 DNA: TGTGCCAGCAGCTTGGATCGGGGGGCATCGAACATTCAGTACTTC
CDR3 protein: CASSLDRGASNIQYF

J gene: TRBJ2-4
CDR3 length: 13
V gene: TRBV5-6
D gene: -
clone size: -
CDR3 DNA: TGTGCCAGCAGCGCGACAGGAAGGGACATTCAGTACTTC
CDR3 protein: CASSATGRDIQYF

J gene: TRBJ2-1
CDR3 length: 14
V gene: TRBV27
D gene: TRBD1
clone size: few
CDR3 DNA: TGTGCCAGCAGTTTCCGGGACAGGGGCAATGAGCAGTTCTTC
CDR3 protein: CASSFRDRGNEQFF

J gene: TRBJ1-1
CDR3 length: 15
V gene: TRBV2
D gene: TRBD1
clone size: -
CDR3 DNA: TGTGCCAGCAGTGCCACAGGGGACGCGAACACTGAAGCTTTCTTT
CDR3 protein: CASSATGDANTEAFF

J gene: TRBJ1-1
CDR3 length: 14
V gene: TRBV5-4
D gene: -
clone size: -
CDR3 DNA: TGTGCCAGCAGCCAAGATCACGGGGACACTGAAGCTTTCTTT
CDR3 protein: CASSQDHGDTEAFF

J gene: TRBJ2-2
CDR3 length: 15
V gene: TRBV7-2
D gene: -
clone size: -
CDR3 DNA: TGTGCCAGCAGCTTAACAGTCTTGAACACCGGGGAGCTGTTTTTT
CDR3 protein: CASSLTVLNTGELFF

J gene: TRBJ1-2
CDR3 length: 12
V gene: TRBV2
D gene: -
clone size: medium-sized
CDR3 DNA: TGTGCCAGCAGTGAATGGGTGTATGGCTACACCTTC
CDR3 protein: CASSEWVYGYTF

J gene: TRBJ2-3
CDR3 length: 17
V gene: TRBV29-1
D gene: TRBD1
clone size: -
CDR3 DNA: TGCAGCGGTGCGGGTGCATGGACAGGGGAAGCCACAGATACGCAGTATTTT
CDR3 protein: CSGAGAWTGEATDTQYF

J gene: TRBJ1-3
CDR3 length: 13
V gene: TRBV6-4
D gene: -
clone size: -
CDR3 DNA: TGTGCCAGCAGTGAAGAACGGGGAAACACCATATATTTT
CDR3 protein: CASSEERGNTIYF

J gene: TRBJ2-2
CDR3 length: 17
V gene: TRBV18
D gene: TRBD2
clone size: few
CDR3 DNA: TGTGCCAGCTCACTCGGGACTAGCGGGAGTCCGTCCGGGGAGCTGTTTTTT
CDR3 protein: CASSLGTSGSPSGELFF

J gene: TRBJ2-7
CDR3 length: 14
V gene: TRBV4-2
D gene: TRBD1
clone size: medium-sized
CDR3 DNA: TGTGCCAGCAGCCAAGGGGACAGGGGGCCCGAGCAGTACTTC
CDR3 protein: CASSQGDRGPEQYF

J gene: TRBJ2-2
CDR3 length: 21
V gene: TRBV21-1
D gene: -
clone size: few
CDR3 DNA: TGTGCCAGCAGCAAAGTCCGTCGGCGGGTCGGACTAGCGGAGAACACCGGGGAGCTGTTTTTT
CDR3 protein: CASSKVRRRVGLAENTGELFF

J gene: TRBJ1-1
CDR3 length: 14
V gene: TRBV10-3
D gene: -
clone size: few
CDR3 DNA: TGTGCCATCAGGACAGACCTGGGGTCCACTGAAGCTTTCTTT
CDR3 protein: CAIRTDLGSTEAFF

J gene: TRBJ2-7
CDR3 length: 14
V gene: TRBV6-5
D gene: TRBD1
clone size: -
CDR3 DNA: TGTGCCAGCAGTTACCAGGGACAGGGTTACGAGCAGTACTTC
CDR3 protein: CASSYQGQGYEQYF

J gene: TRBJ2-1
CDR3 length: 15
V gene: TRBV11-2
D gene: TRBD2
clone size: few
CDR3 DNA: TGTGCCAGCAGCCCTTGGCGGGAGGGGAACAATGAGCAGTTCTTC
CDR3 protein: CASSPWREGNNEQFF